What follows is one T cell receptor (beta chain) and its context. Its antigen is not identified. CDR3 size: 15 residues. The ends lost 0 bases at V and 7 bases at J; junction bases unmatched: 4. Germline CDR1 is SGDLS and CDR2 is YYNGEE. The data derive from a study of T cell responses to AZD1222 COVID-19 vaccine. Findings of the study overall: Donors skewed white British and female; clonal diversity was possibly underestimated. Spike-spanning, vaccine-associated CD4 TCRs were dominant at 160-218 and 743-854. Unmutated variant regions reportedly attract nearly half of all spike-specific TCRs.

Only in-frame clones appear in the TCRdb table, and some are missing; sequencing was by immunoSEQ multiplex PCR. This sample has around 84,000 clones, with roughly nine tenths found just once. This rearrangement joins TRBV9 to TRBJ1-6; 7 bases are shared with TRBD1. The clonotype originates from an adult in good health. The source material was peripheral blood, sampled on day 0 of MenACWY control vaccination. CDR3 bases: TGTGCCAGCAGCGTAGCCCCAGGGGGAAATTCACCCCTCCACTTT. It codes for CASSVAPGGNSPLHF.